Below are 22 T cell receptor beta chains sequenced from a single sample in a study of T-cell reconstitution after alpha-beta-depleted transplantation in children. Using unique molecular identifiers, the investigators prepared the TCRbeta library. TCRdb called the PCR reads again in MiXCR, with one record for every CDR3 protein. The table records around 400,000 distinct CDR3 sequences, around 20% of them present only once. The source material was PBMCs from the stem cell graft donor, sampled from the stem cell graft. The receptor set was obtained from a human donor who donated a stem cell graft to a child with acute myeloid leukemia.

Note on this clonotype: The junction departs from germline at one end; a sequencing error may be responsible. The CDR3 DNA reads as TGTGCCAGCAGCGTACAGGCGGGACAGACTAGCACTTTC. Amino acids: CASSVQAGQTSTF. The chain couples TRBV5-6 to TRBJ2-7; D possibly matches TRBD1 or TRBD2 (7 bases each). From germline, CDR1 is SGHDT and CDR2 YYEEEE. The CDR3 spans 13 residues.

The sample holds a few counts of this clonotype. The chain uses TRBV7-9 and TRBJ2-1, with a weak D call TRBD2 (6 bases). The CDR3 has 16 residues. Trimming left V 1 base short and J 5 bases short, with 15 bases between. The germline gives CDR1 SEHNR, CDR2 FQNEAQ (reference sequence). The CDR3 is CASSLGTSPFDNEQFF. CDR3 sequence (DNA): TGTGCCAGCAGCTTAGGAACTAGCCCATTTGACAATGAGCAGTTCTTC.

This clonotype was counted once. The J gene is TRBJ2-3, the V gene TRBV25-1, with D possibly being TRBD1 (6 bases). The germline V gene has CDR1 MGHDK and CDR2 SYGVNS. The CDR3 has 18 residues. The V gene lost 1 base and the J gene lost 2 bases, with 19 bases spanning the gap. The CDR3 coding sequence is TGTGCCAGCAGTGAATCGCTGGGTCCTTGGGACAACACAGATACGCAGTATTTT. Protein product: CASSESLGPWDNTDTQYF.

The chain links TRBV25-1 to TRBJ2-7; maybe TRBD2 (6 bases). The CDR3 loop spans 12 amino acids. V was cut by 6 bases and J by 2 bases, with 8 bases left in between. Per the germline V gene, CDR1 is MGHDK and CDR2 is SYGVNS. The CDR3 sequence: CASRRTTYEQYF. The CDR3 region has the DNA TGTGCCAGCAGGAGGACTACCTACGAGCAGTACTTC.

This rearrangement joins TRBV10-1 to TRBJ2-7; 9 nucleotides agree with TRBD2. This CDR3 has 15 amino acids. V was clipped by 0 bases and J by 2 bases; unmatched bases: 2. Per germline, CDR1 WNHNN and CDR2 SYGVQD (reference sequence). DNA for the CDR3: TGCGCCAGCAGTGAGTCTAGCGGGAGCCCCTACGAGCAGTACTTC. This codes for CASSESSGSPYEQYF.

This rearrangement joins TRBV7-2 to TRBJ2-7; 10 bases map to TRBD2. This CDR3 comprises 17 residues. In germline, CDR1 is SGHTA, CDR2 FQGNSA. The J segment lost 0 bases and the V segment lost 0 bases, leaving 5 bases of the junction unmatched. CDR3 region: CASSLARASGSSYEQYF. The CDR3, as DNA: TGTGCCAGCAGCTTAGCGCGGGCTAGCGGGAGCTCCTACGAGCAGTACTTC.

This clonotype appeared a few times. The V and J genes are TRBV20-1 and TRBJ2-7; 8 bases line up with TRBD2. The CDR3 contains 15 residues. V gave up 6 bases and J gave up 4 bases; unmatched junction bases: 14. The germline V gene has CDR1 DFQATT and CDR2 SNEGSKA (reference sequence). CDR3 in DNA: TGCAGTGCCGACTACCTGAAGCGGGAGCAATACGAGCAGTACTTC. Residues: CSADYLKREQYEQYF.

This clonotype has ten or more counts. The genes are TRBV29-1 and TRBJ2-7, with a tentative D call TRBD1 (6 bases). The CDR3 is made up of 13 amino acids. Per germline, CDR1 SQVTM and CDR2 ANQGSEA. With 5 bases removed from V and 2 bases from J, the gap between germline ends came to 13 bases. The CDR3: CSVNQGSTYEQYF. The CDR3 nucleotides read TGCAGCGTTAACCAGGGGAGTACCTACGAGCAGTACTTC.

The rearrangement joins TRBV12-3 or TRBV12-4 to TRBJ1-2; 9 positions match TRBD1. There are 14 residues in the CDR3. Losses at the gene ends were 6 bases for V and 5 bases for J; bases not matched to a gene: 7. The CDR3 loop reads CASRPGQGRYGYTF. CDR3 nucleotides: TGTGCCAGCAGACCTGGACAGGGGAGGTATGGCTACACCTTC.

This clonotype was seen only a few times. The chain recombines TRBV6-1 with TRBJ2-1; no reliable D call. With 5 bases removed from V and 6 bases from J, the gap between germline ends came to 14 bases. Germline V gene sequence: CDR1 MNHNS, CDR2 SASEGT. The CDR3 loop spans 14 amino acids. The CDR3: CASSRVWGINEQFF. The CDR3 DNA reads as TGTGCCAGCAGTAGGGTTTGGGGAATCAATGAGCAGTTCTTC.

In DNA, the CDR3 is TGTGCCAGCTCACTGACCGCGACAGGCGAAGGCAACTACGAGCAGTACTTC. Translating it yields CASSLTATGEGNYEQYF. V is TRBV18 and J is TRBJ2-7; tentative D call: TRBD1 (6 bases). The V end lost 4 bases, the J end lost 3 bases, and 22 bases lay between the germline ends. CDR1 is KGHSH, CDR2 LQKENI, per germline. The CDR3 is made up of 17 amino acids.

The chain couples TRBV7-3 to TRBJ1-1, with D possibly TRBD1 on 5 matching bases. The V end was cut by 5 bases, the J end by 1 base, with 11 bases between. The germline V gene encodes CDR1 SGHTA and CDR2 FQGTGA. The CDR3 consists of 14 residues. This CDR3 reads CASSTGTENTEAFF. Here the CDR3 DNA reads TGTGCCAGCAGCACCGGGACCGAGAACACTGAAGCTTTCTTT.

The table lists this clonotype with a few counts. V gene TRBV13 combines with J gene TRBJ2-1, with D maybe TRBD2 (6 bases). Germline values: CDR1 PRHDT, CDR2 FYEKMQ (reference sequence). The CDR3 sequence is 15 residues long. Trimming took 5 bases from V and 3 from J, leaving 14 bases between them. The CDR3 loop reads CASSPQAGRYNEQFF. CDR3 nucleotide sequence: TGTGCCAGCAGCCCGCAAGCGGGTCGCTACAATGAGCAGTTCTTC.

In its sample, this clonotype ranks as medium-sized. The CDR3 here is CSASLTEPYEQYF. The CDR3 region has the DNA TGCAGTGCTAGCCTGACAGAGCCCTACGAGCAGTACTTC. The chain recombines TRBV20-1 with TRBJ2-7; possibly TRBD1 for D (5 bases). The CDR3 spans 13 residues. The V end lost 3 bases, the J end lost 2 bases, and 11 bases lay between the germline ends. Germline CDR1 is DFQATT and CDR2 is SNEGSKA (reference sequence).

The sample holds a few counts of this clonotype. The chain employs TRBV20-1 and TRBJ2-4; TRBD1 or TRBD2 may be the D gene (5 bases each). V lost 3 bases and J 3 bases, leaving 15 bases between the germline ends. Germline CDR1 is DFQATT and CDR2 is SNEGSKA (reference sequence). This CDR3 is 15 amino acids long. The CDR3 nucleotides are TGCAGTGCTAGTCATGGGGGAAAGGGCAAAAACATTCAGTACTTC. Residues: CSASHGGKGKNIQYF.

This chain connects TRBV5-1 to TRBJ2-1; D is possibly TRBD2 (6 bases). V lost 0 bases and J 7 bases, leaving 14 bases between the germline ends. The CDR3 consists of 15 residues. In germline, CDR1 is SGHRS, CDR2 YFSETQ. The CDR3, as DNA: TGCGCCAGCAGCTTGGCCGTCGGGAGTGGTAATGAGCAGTTCTTC. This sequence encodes CASSLAVGSGNEQFF.

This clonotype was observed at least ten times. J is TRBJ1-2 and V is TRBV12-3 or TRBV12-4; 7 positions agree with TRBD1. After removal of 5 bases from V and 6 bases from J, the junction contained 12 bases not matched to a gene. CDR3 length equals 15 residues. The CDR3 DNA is TGTGCCAGCAGTCTCGTGGGACAGTCCTCCGATGGCTACACCTTC. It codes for CASSLVGQSSDGYTF.

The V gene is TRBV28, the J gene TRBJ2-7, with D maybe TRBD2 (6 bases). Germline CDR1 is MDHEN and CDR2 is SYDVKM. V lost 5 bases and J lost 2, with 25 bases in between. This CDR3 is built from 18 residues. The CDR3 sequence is CASSPLSSGYDRTYEQYF. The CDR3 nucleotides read TGTGCCAGCAGTCCCCTTAGTAGCGGCTACGATAGGACCTACGAGCAGTACTTC.

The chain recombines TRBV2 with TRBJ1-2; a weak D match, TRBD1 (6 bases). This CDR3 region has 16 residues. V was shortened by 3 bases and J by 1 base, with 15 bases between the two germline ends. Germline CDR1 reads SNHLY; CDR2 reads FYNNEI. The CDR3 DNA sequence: TGTGCCAGCAGTGATCTTTCAGGGGCTATTAACTATGGCTACACCTTC. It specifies CASSDLSGAINYGYTF.

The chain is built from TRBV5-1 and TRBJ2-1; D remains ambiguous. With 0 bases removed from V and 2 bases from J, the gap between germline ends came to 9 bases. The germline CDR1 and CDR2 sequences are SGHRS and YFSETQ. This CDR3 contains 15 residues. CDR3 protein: CASSLDGFTYNEQFF. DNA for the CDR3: TGCGCCAGCAGCTTGGATGGATTTACCTACAATGAGCAGTTCTTC.

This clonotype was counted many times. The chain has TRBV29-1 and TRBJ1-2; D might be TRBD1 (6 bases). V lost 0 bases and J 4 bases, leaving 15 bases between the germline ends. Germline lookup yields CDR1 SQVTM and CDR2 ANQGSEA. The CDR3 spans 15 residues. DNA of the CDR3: TGCAGCGTTGAAGATGAGGGGGATAATATCTATGGCTACACCTTC. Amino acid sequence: CSVEDEGDNIYGYTF.

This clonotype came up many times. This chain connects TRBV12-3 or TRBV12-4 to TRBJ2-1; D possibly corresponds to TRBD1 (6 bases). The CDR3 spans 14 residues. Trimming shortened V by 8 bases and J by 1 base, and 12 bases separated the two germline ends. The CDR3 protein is CASLFDRSYNEQFF. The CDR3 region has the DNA TGTGCCAGCCTCTTCGACAGGTCCTACAATGAGCAGTTCTTC.